Each of the 7 T cell receptor beta chains below was sequenced from the same sample in a study of cytomegalovirus exposure and HLA in healthy donors. The PCR had 60 Vbeta and 13 Jbeta primers. Profiled with immunoSEQ multiplex PCR; TCRdb holds only in-frame clones, not every one. Here the sample spans 140,000 or so clones, just over 70% being singletons. Source material: PBMCs. All receptors come from a woman under 40 in good health and CMV-seronegative.

The sample holds a few counts of this clone. The J gene is TRBJ1-1, the V gene TRBV6-1; D may be TRBD1 (5 bases). The V end lost 0 bases, the J end lost 8 bases, and 16 bases lay between the germline ends. The CDR3 length is 15 residues. The germline CDR1 and CDR2 sequences are MNHNS and SASEGT. Here the CDR3 reads CASSEAPWQGREAFF. The DNA of the CDR3 is TGTGCCAGCAGTGAAGCGCCATGGCAGGGAAGGGAAGCTTTCTTT.

In this sample, this clone turned up once. The chain joins TRBV4-1 to TRBJ2-1; no clear D. Trimming removed 0 bases at V and 5 bases at J, with 8 bases between. This CDR3 comprises 14 residues. Germline values: CDR1 MGHRA, CDR2 YSYEKL. CDR3 in DNA: TGCGCCAGCAGCCAAGAAATTGGCCACAATGAGCAGTTCTTC. The encoded protein is CASSQEIGHNEQFF.

The chain links TRBV11-1 to TRBJ2-7, with D perhaps matching TRBD2 (6 bases). V lost 1 base, J lost 3 bases, and 7 bases lay in between. The CDR3 contains 13 residues. CDR1 SGHAT and CDR2 FQDESV come from the germline V gene (reference sequence). The CDR3 region is CASSLGRVYEQYF. The DNA for the CDR3 is TGTGCCAGCAGCTTAGGGAGGGTCTACGAGCAGTACTTC.

This clone was seen only a few times. The chain employs TRBV6-1 and TRBJ1-3; no firm D call. The CDR3 runs 15 residues. The germline CDR1 and CDR2 sequences are MNHNS and SASEGT. Trimming took off 0 bases at V and 0 bases at J, with 6 bases between the two ends. In DNA, the CDR3 is TGTGCCAGCAGTGAAGCCCGGGACTCTGGAAACACCATATATTTT. It yields the protein CASSEARDSGNTIYF.

The chain combines TRBV5-4 with TRBJ2-1, with 9 bases identical to TRBD2. V dropped 0 bases and J dropped 2; count of bases not matched to a gene: 3. This CDR3 region has 16 residues. From germline, CDR1 is SGHNT and CDR2 YYREEE (reference sequence). CDR3 nucleotide sequence: TGTGCCAGCAGCTTGGGCGGGGGGGCCACCTACAATGAGCAGTTCTTC. Its translation: CASSLGGGATYNEQFF.

The chain uses TRBV7-6 and TRBJ2-3; no reliable D call. The V gene lost 5 bases and the J gene lost 2 bases, with 8 bases spanning the gap. Germline-derived CDR1 and CDR2 are SGHVS and FNYEAQ. This CDR3 has 13 amino acids. CDR3 nucleotide sequence: TGTGCCAGCAGCCCTTACTTCACAGATACGCAGTATTTT. Translating it yields CASSPYFTDTQYF.

As for this clone: Other nucleotide sequences from this sample produce the same CDR3. CDR3 bases: TGTGCCAGCAGTTTCTCTAACTATGGCTACACCTTC. Translating it yields CASSFSNYGYTF. The rearrangement uses TRBV28 and TRBJ1-2; D gene uncertain. There are 12 residues in the CDR3. V was clipped by 3 bases and J by 0 bases, with 2 bases between them. Germline CDR1 reads MDHEN; CDR2 reads SYDVKM.